These T cell receptor beta chains were read from a single sample in a study of T cell responses to AZD1222 COVID-19 vaccine. The method was immunoSEQ multiplex PCR; TCRdb's version includes in-frame clones alone and lacks a portion of them. The sample has about 82,000 clones, around 85% seen once. The material was peripheral blood, obtained 28 days after the second AZD1222 dose. The receptors stem from an adult who received the AZD1222 COVID-19 vaccine. Each CDR3 is given with its conserved first and last residue. Each record gives: CDR3 length, J gene, clone size, V gene, CDR3 protein. A row's size may be missing; if present it is once, few, many or a size class.

>16|TRBJ1-4|NA|TRBV29-1
CSVGEPGQGSNEKLFF
>17|TRBJ2-7|NA|TRBV10-3
CAISEAQRGARDYEQYF
>14|TRBJ2-3|NA|TRBV6-5
CASSYGQGRYTQYF
>15|TRBJ1-3|NA|TRBV7-2
CASSPGGTPGNTIYF
>14|TRBJ1-4|NA|TRBV3-1/TRBV3-2
CASSQAPQGQKLFF
>14|TRBJ1-4|NA|TRBV5-4
CASSGGGGHEKLFF
>15|TRBJ2-1|NA|TRBV5-1
CASSLSTSGYNEQFF
>15|TRBJ1-3|NA|TRBV5-4
CASSPDRGLGNTIYF
>16|TRBJ1-6|NA|TRBV7-2
CASSQAPGTPNSPLHF
>14|TRBJ1-1|once|TRBV9
CASSLGYGATEAFF
>13|TRBJ2-5|NA|TRBV5-1
CASSRGGPETQYF
>15|TRBJ1-5|few|TRBV7-6
CASSPSRGADQPQHF
>14|TRBJ2-2|NA|TRBV9
CASRRAGETGELFF
>13|TRBJ1-6|NA|TRBV7-2
CASSSGPARPLHF
>14|TRBJ2-7|few|TRBV19
CASSPSTGVYEQYF
>14|TRBJ1-1|NA|TRBV10-3
CAISDSGQDTEAFF
>13|TRBJ1-6|NA|TRBV6-5
CATSGQGQSPLHF
>14|TRBJ2-3|NA|TRBV6-5
CASSSGIGTDTQYF
>14|TRBJ1-1|once|TRBV6-2/TRBV6-3
CASSNDYRNTEAFF
>15|TRBJ2-5|NA|TRBV7-2
CASSLRGPGLQTQYF
>13|TRBJ2-7|NA|TRBV27
CASSLSAALEQYF
>11|TRBJ1-1|NA|TRBV6-5
CASTVGTEAFF
>15|TRBJ1-2|NA|TRBV21-1
CASRPHFSRFYGYTF
>12|TRBJ1-2|NA|TRBV30
CAWSMGTYGYTF
>15|TRBJ1-2|NA|TRBV29-1
CSVEGRGRQGYGYTF
>11|TRBJ2-3|NA|TRBV12-3/TRBV12-4
CASSSTDTQYF
>15|TRBJ2-1|NA|TRBV5-1
CASSLGSGSYNEQFF
>17|TRBJ2-7|NA|TRBV28
CASSSFHLAGVSYEQYF
>12|TRBJ1-1|once|TRBV28
CASSQGNTEAFF
>12|TRBJ2-1|NA|TRBV12-3/TRBV12-4
CASSLAINEQFF
>15|TRBJ1-2|NA|TRBV11-2
CASSAGASGNYGYTF
>16|TRBJ1-4|NA|TRBV28
CASSPGTHLGREKLFF
>12|TRBJ1-1|NA|TRBV6-2/TRBV6-3
CASSYANTEAFF
>13|TRBJ1-3|NA|TRBV30
CAWGRQGRNTIYF
>13|TRBJ2-7|NA|TRBV6-6
CASSLGNSYEQYF
>11|TRBJ2-1|NA|TRBV3-1/TRBV3-2
CASSLYNEQFF
>16|TRBJ1-4|NA|TRBV6-5
CASSSGLQHTNEKLFF
>15|TRBJ1-2|NA|TRBV6-2/TRBV6-3
CASSYSGDRPYGYTF
>11|TRBJ1-4|NA|TRBV4-2
CASRGREKLFF
>17|TRBJ2-7|NA|TRBV27
CASSFSSTQGGSYEQYF
>15|TRBJ1-6|NA|TRBV28
CATTGTPSQASPLHF
>13|TRBJ2-2|few|TRBV10-3
CAARDGKGGELFF
>16|TRBJ1-6|NA|TRBV6-1
CASSERRSSYNSPLHF
>12|TRBJ2-5|NA|TRBV5-4
CASNDIQETQYF
>14|TRBJ1-4|NA|TRBV4-1
CASSLAGNGEKLFF
>14|TRBJ1-1|few|TRBV5-1
CASSPDRGETEAFF
>13|TRBJ1-5|NA|TRBV27
CASRKTGNQPQHF
>15|TRBJ1-6|once|TRBV11-3
CASSSRGGHNSPLHF
>16|TRBJ1-6|NA|TRBV4-2
CASSQGDWTEGSPLHF
>13|TRBJ1-1|NA|TRBV27
CASSFQGGTEAFF
>13|TRBJ2-1|NA|TRBV6-5
CASSSPFGNEQFF
>11|TRBJ2-7|NA|TRBV19
CASSHRAEQYF
>12|TRBJ1-1|NA|TRBV27
CASSFWGREAFF
>13|TRBJ1-2|NA|TRBV9
CASSVDTGYGYTF
>13|TRBJ2-5|NA|TRBV12-3/TRBV12-4
CASSPGQRETQYF
>15|TRBJ2-7|NA|TRBV6-5
CASRGMGQGVGEQYF
>15|TRBJ1-4|NA|TRBV6-5
CASSYSTGGSEKLFF